This T cell receptor (beta chain) was recovered during a study of monozygotic twins with inflammatory bowel disease. Findings and limits, study-wide: Varied immunosuppressive treatments among patients may have increased repertoire variability. Limited power may explain why concordant and discordant twins showed no difference in repertoire similarity.

As to this clonotype: What it binds is not known.

In germline, CDR1 is SGDLS, CDR2 YYNGEE. The CDR3 sequence is 18 residues long. Researchers isolated total RNA from whole blood without sorting T cells. TCRdb reprocessed the 5' RACE reads and stores each CDR3 protein as one record, lacking DNA. The specimen's table records roughly 320,000 distinct CDR3 sequences. This TCR derives from a human donor with ulcerative colitis or Crohn's disease, or a healthy co-twin of an affected twin (not recorded which). Sequenced sample: blood. The V gene is TRBV9, the J gene TRBJ1-4; checking the TCRdb D call of TRBD1 is not possible without DNA. The CDR3 region is CASSGGIMDRPTNEKLFF.